This TCR beta chain was retrieved from a study of T cells after yellow fever vaccination. This clonotype turned up a few times. The CDR3 length is 12 residues. The V gene end was trimmed by 6 bases and the J gene end by 7 bases; junction bases not matched to a gene: 4. A process of 5'RACE template switching, which added a universal primer site and UMIs, was used to make TCR cDNA. MiXCR was run by TCRdb on the 5' RACE reads, yielding one entry per CDR3 protein. The repertoire holds hundreds of thousands of distinct CDR3 sequences, with 9% to 15% as singletons. The J gene is TRBJ2-7, the V gene TRBV12-3 or TRBV12-4; 9 bases are shared with TRBD1. The origin of this receptor is a man aged 25 to 40 who received the YFV17D yellow fever vaccine. This material consisted of PBMCs, taken on the day of the yellow fever booster vaccination. Here the CDR3 DNA reads TGTGCCAGCAGACAGGGGGCGAGTGAGCAGTACTTC. Protein sequence: CASRQGASEQYF.